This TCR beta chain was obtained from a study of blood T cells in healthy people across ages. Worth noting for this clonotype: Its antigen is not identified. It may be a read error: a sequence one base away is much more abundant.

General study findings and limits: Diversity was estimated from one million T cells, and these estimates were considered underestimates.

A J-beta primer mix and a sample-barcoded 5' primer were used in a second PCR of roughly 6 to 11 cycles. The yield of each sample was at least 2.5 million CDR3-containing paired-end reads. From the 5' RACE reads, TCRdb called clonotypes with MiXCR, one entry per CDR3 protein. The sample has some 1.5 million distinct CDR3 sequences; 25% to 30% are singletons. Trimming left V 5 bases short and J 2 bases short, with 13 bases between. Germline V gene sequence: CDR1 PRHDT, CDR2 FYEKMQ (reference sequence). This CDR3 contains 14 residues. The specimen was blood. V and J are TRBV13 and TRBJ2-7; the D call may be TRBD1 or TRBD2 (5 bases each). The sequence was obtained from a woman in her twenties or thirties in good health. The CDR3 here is CASSPGTKPYEQYF. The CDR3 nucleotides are TGTGCCAGCAGCCCCGGGACCAAGCCCTACGAGCAGTACTTC.